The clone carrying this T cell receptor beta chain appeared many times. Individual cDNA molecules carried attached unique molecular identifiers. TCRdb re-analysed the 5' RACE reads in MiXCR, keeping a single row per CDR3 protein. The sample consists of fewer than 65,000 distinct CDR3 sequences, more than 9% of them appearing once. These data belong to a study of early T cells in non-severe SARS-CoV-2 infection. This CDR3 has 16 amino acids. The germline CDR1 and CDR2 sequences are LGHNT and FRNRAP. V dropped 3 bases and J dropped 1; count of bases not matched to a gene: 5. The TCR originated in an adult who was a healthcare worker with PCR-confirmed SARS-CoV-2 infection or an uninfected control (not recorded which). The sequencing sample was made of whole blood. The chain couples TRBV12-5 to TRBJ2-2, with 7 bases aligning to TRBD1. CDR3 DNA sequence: TGTGCTAGTGGTTTCGAGCCAGGGGGGAACACCGGGGAGCTGTTTTTT. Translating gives CASGFEPGGNTGELFF.